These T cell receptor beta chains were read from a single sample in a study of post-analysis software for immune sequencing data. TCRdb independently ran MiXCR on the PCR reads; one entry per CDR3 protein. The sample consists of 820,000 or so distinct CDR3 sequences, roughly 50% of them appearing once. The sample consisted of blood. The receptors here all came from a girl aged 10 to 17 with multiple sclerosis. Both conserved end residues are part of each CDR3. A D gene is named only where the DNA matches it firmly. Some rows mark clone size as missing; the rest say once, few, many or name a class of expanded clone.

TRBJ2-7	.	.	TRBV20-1	CSARPRPSSYEQYF	TGCAGTGCTAGGCCGAGGCCCTCCTCCTACGAGCAGTACTTC
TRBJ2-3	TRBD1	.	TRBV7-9	CASSFPGQRTDTQYF	TGTGCCAGCAGCTTTCCGGGACAGCGCACAGATACGCAGTATTTT
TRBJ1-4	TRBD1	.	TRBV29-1	CSVGQGKEKLFF	TGCAGCGTTGGACAGGGAAAGGAAAAACTGTTTTTT
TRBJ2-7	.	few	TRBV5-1	CASSGRAGIFYEQYF	TGCGCCAGCAGCGGCAGGGCAGGAATCTTCTACGAGCAGTACTTC
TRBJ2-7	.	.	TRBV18	CASSNSGSRAYEQYF	TGTGCCAGCTCCAATAGCGGAAGTAGGGCGTACGAGCAGTACTTC
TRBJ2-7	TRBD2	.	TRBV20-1	CSAQLAGVSEQYF	TGCAGTGCCCAACTAGCGGGAGTTTCCGAGCAGTACTTC
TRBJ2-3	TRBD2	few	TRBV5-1	CASRRLASTDTQYF	TGCGCCAGCAGGAGACTAGCGAGCACAGATACGCAGTATTTT
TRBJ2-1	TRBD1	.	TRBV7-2	CASSSPGQAYNEQFF	TGTGCCAGCAGCTCTCCCGGACAGGCTTACAATGAGCAGTTCTTC
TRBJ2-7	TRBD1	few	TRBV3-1	CASSPGTVGYEQYF	TGTGCCAGCAGCCCCGGGACAGTAGGCTACGAGCAGTACTTC
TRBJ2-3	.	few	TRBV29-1	CSVVGSFRATDTQYF	TGCAGCGTCGTTGGGTCTTTTCGCGCCACAGATACGCAGTATTTT
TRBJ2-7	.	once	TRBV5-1	CASSSTRFRGDHEQYF	TGCGCCAGCAGCTCCACTCGGTTTAGAGGCGACCACGAGCAGTACTTC
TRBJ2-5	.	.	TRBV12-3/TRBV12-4	CASSFGQKETQYF	TGTGCCAGCAGTTTTGGACAAAAAGAGACCCAGTACTTC
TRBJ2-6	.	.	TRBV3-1	CASSQGESGSGANVLTF	TGTGCCAGCAGCCAAGGAGAGAGCGGCTCTGGGGCCAACGTCCTGACTTTC
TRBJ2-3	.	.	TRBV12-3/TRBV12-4	CASSFQADTQYF	TGTGCCAGCAGTTTCCAGGCAGATACGCAGTATTTT
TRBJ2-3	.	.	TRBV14	CASSLMDSASTDTQYF	TGTGCCAGCAGCCTTATGGACAGTGCTAGCACAGATACGCAGTATTTT
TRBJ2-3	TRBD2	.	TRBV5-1	CASSSSAGAGADTQYF	TGCGCCAGCAGCTCCTCGGCGGGAGCCGGGGCAGATACGCAGTATTTT
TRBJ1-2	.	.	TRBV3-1	CASSQGTAPPRYTF	TGTGCCAGCAGCCAAGGGACAGCTCCCCCACGCTACACCTTC
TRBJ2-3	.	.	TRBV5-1	CASSFFGTGRTDTQYF	TGCGCCAGCAGCTTTTTCGGAACGGGCCGCACAGATACGCAGTATTTT
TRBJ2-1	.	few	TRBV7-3	CASSTPGSSYNEQFF	TGTGCCAGCAGCACCCCTGGAAGCTCCTACAATGAGCAGTTCTTC
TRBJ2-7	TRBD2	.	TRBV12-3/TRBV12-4	CASTLSGRDNEQYF	TGTGCCAGCACCCTTAGCGGGAGGGACAATGAGCAGTACTTC
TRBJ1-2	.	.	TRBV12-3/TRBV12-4	CASSFRGGDYGYTF	TGTGCCAGCAGTTTTCGCGGGGGTGACTATGGCTACACCTTC
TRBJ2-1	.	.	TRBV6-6	CASSWTTSSYNEQFF	TGTGCCAGCAGTTGGACTACAAGCTCCTACAATGAGCAGTTCTTC
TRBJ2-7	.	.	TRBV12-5	CASGEDPFRSEQYF	TGTGCTAGTGGAGAGGACCCCTTCCGGAGCGAGCAGTACTTC
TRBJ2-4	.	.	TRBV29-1	CSVEQGTGQYF	TGCAGCGTTGAGCAGGGTACGGGGCAGTACTTC